Listed here are 14 T cell receptor beta chains from one sample, sequenced in a study of blood T cell repertoires in COVID-19. The table came from immunoSEQ multiplex PCR; TCRdb's copy has only in-frame clones and leaves some out. The data contain 200,000 to 300,000 clones, about nine tenths of them singletons. Specimen: peripheral blood. Receptor source: a man aged 25-45 years with COVID-19, enrolled during active disease.

This chain joins TRBV25-1 and TRBJ1-1; the D is unclear. The CDR3 runs 10 residues. Germline V lookup: CDR1 MGHDK, CDR2 SYGVNS. The ends were cut back, 3 bases at V and 13 bases at J, with 9 bases in the middle. The CDR3 DNA reads as TGTGCCAGCAGTGAGTCATCATTTTTCTTT. Amino acids: CASSESSFFF.

The chain is built from TRBV9 and TRBJ1-2; D call uncertain. Germline assignment: CDR1 SGDLS and CDR2 YYNGEE. CDR3 length: 14 residues. V shed 3 bases and J shed 5 bases, with 14 bases lying between them. DNA of the CDR3: TGTGCCAGCAGCGCGATAGGTGGGGAGTATGGCTACACCTTC. It is translated as CASSAIGGEYGYTF.

This clone was detected only a few times. The chain has TRBV27 and TRBJ1-6; possibly TRBD1 for D (5 bases). The CDR3 is 17 amino acids. From germline, CDR1 is MNHEY and CDR2 SMNVEV (reference sequence). V lost 3 bases and J lost 6, with 18 bases in between. DNA for the CDR3: TGTGCCAGCAGTTTGAAGCAGGGAGGGACTCTTAATTCACCCCTCCACTTT. Translation gives CASSLKQGGTLNSPLHF.

The rearrangement joins TRBV11-2 to TRBJ2-7; 11 nucleotides line up with TRBD2. Germline CDR1 is SGHAT and CDR2 is FQNNGV. CDR3 length: 18 amino acids. V shed 5 bases, J shed 2 bases, and the junction held 14 bases outside the gene matches. CDR3 sequence (DNA): TGTGCCAGCAGCCGACCAATCCTAGCGGGGGGCCAAACCTACGAGCAGTACTTC. Translating gives CASSRPILAGGQTYEQYF. Full variable domain (missing parts from reference TRBV11-2 and TRBJ2-7): EAGVAQSPRYKIIEKRQSVAFWCNPISGHATLYWYQQILGQGPKLLIQFQNNGVVDDSQLPKDRFSAERLKGVDSTLKIQPAKLEDSAVYLCASSRPILAGGQTYEQYFGPGTRLTVT.

This sequence joins TRBV28 and TRBJ1-6; TRBD1 matches 10 bases. The CDR3 contains 15 residues. The germline V gene encodes CDR1 MDHEN and CDR2 SYDVKM. V lost 6 bases, J lost 5 bases, and 4 bases stayed unmatched. The CDR3 sequence is CASRGQGPNNSPLHF. The CDR3 nucleotides are TGTGCCAGCAGGGGACAGGGGCCAAATAATTCACCCCTCCACTTT.

The gene calls are TRBV4-1 and TRBJ2-4, with D tentatively TRBD2 (6 bases). The V end was cut by 5 bases, the J end by 2 bases, with 13 bases between. The germline V gene encodes CDR1 MGHRA and CDR2 YSYEKL. The length of the CDR3 is 15 residues. The DNA for the CDR3 is TGCGCCAGCAGCTTACCGGGGAGGTCCAAAAACATTCAGTACTTC. It is translated as CASSLPGRSKNIQYF.

The V call is TRBV19, the J call TRBJ2-1; D is possibly TRBD1 (6 bases). Germline assignment: CDR1 LNHDA and CDR2 SQIVND (reference sequence). The V end lost 4 bases, the J end lost 5 bases, and 15 bases lay between the germline ends. The CDR3 is made up of 15 amino acids. CDR3 sequence reads: CASSSTGFPHNEQFF. The CDR3 DNA reads as TGTGCCAGTAGTAGCACAGGGTTTCCCCACAATGAGCAGTTCTTC.

The chain uses TRBV2 and TRBJ1-2; D remains ambiguous. Germline values: CDR1 SNHLY, CDR2 FYNNEI. The CDR3 has 14 residues. V lost 4 bases and J lost 4, with 13 bases in between. DNA of the CDR3: TGTGCCAGCAGTGCCGCGGGAATAACCTATGGCTACACCTTC. Its translation: CASSAAGITYGYTF.

The chain links TRBV19 to TRBJ1-2; no clear D. Germline values: CDR1 LNHDA, CDR2 SQIVND (reference sequence). The CDR3 consists of 14 residues. V lost 5 bases to trimming and J lost 3 bases, with 13 bases between them. CDR3 sequence (DNA): TGTGCCAGTAGTCCCCCGGCGGGAGACTATGGCTACACCTTC. Translation: CASSPPAGDYGYTF.

This chain joins TRBV5-4 and TRBJ2-1; 11 bases are shared with TRBD2. The CDR3 totals 17 residues. Germline assignment: CDR1 SGHNT and CDR2 YYREEE (reference sequence). Unmatched junction bases numbered 7, after V lost 4 bases and J lost 1 base. CDR3 bases: TGTGCCAGCAGCCCAGTAGCGGGGGGGGGTTCCTACAATGAGCAGTTCTTC. As protein: CASSPVAGGGSYNEQFF.

V is TRBV6-5 and J is TRBJ2-3, with D maybe TRBD1 (5 bases). Germline V gene data show CDR1 as MNHEY and CDR2 as SVGAGI. The V and J ends lost 7 bases and 2 bases respectively, with 16 bases between them. The CDR3 sequence is 15 residues long. In DNA form, the CDR3 reads TGTGCCAGCACACCGACGGACATGTCCACAGATACGCAGTATTTT. This codes for CASTPTDMSTDTQYF.

The chain links TRBV2 to TRBJ1-6, with D perhaps matching TRBD1 (5 bases). The CDR3 spans 16 residues. CDR1 and CDR2 (germline): SNHLY, FYNNEI. Trimming pared 4 bases from V and 0 bases from J, leaving 10 bases between. The CDR3 DNA reads TGTGCCAGCAGTGCGGGGGGAAGCTCCTATAATTCACCCCTCCACTTT. It is translated as CASSAGGSSYNSPLHF.

V and J are TRBV20-1 and TRBJ2-4; 10 bases are shared with TRBD2. Germline V gene data show CDR1 as DFQATT and CDR2 as SNEGSKA (reference sequence). This CDR3 comprises 15 residues. Germline trimming cut 3 bases from V and 4 bases from J; bases unmatched to any gene: 6. CDR3 residues: CSASHPGLAKNIQYF. CDR3 DNA: TGCAGTGCTAGTCACCCGGGACTAGCGAAAAACATTCAGTACTTC.

The rearrangement links TRBV13 to TRBJ1-5; no clear D gene. Germline lookup yields CDR1 PRHDT and CDR2 FYEKMQ (reference sequence). Trimming removed 3 bases at V and 0 bases at J, with 6 bases between. The CDR3 has 14 residues. The CDR3 protein is CASSFTGSNQPQHF. CDR3 DNA: TGTGCCAGCAGCTTCACGGGTAGCAATCAGCCCCAGCATTTT.